The 18 T cell receptor beta chains presented below share a single source sample, sequenced in a study of beta chain features in type 1 diabetes. Their recognized antigens are unknown. General study results and limits: A moderate, significant TCRB CDR3 shortening appeared in type 1 diabetes across four CD4+ subsets.

What was sequenced were expressed TCRB transcripts, since all of the isolated RNA had been reverse transcribed. Using immunoSEQ multiplex PCR, the repertoire was profiled, and TCRdb retains in-frame clones only, with some absent. The repertoire includes over 650,000 clones, 11% to 15% of them detected once, and 0.03% to 0.04% sits in the top ten. Sequencing was performed on naive CD4+ T cells from blood. All receptors derive from a man younger than 35 with type 1 diabetes.

V gene TRBV6-5 combines with J gene TRBJ2-5; D may be TRBD1 (6 bases). In germline, CDR1 is MNHEY, CDR2 SVGAGI. The V end was cut by 0 bases, the J end by 5 bases, with 16 bases between. The length of the CDR3 is 16 residues. The CDR3 nucleotides read TGTGCCAGCAGTTACTCGATGGCACAGGGTGGGGAGACCCAGTACTTC. It is translated as CASSYSMAQGGETQYF.

This clone was observed a handful of times. The chain links TRBV10-3 to TRBJ2-4; 8 nucleotides line up with TRBD2. This CDR3 has 14 amino acids. Trimming at V came to 10 bases and at J to 4 bases, leaving 9 bases not matched to a gene. Germline assignment: CDR1 ENHRY and CDR2 SYGVKD. CDR3 amino acids: CATAPGGTKNIQYF. CDR3 in DNA: TGTGCCACCGCGCCGGGGGGGACAAAAAACATTCAGTACTTC.

The chain links TRBV11-2 to TRBJ2-5; D is ambiguous. Trimming shortened V by 2 bases and J by 2 bases, and 12 bases separated the two germline ends. The CDR3 has 15 amino acids. CDR1 is SGHAT and CDR2 is FQNNGV in the germline V gene. CDR3 DNA: TGTGCCAGCAGCTTAAGGGTGTCTCAGCAAGAGACCCAGTACTTC. Translated, it gives CASSLRVSQQETQYF.

This clone came up a few times. The rearrangement joins TRBV2 to TRBJ2-5; possibly TRBD2 for D (6 bases). Per the germline V gene, CDR1 is SNHLY and CDR2 is FYNNEI. With 6 bases removed from V and 1 base from J, the gap between germline ends came to 21 bases. CDR3 length: 17 amino acids. The CDR3: CASSESPRRGAQETQYF. In DNA, the CDR3 is TGTGCCAGCAGCGAGTCCCCCAGGAGGGGCGCCCAAGAGACCCAGTACTTC.

This clone was seen only a few times. This chain connects TRBV4-3 to TRBJ2-5; D gene uncertain. The CDR3 has 15 residues. The germline V and J ends were trimmed by 0 bases and 5 bases, with 13 bases remaining between them. Per germline, CDR1 LGHNA and CDR2 YSLEER. CDR3 coding DNA: TGCGCCAGCAGCCAAGATACTGAGAATCTGGAGACCCAGTACTTC. The encoded protein is CASSQDTENLETQYF.

The V gene is TRBV19, the J gene TRBJ2-7; D is uncertain. Trimming took 2 bases from V and 6 from J, leaving 14 bases between them. CDR3 size: 14 residues. Germline-derived CDR1 and CDR2 are LNHDA and SQIVND (reference sequence). The CDR3 is CASSILGNLGEQYF. In DNA, the CDR3 is TGTGCCAGTAGTATATTGGGGAATCTGGGCGAGCAGTACTTC.

The rearrangement uses TRBV7-9 and TRBJ2-1; perhaps TRBD2 as D (5 bases). Trimming took off 5 bases at V and 12 bases at J, with 11 bases between the two ends. Germline V lookup: CDR1 SEHNR, CDR2 FQNEAQ (reference sequence). This CDR3 has 11 amino acids. The chain's CDR3 is CASSPAGGQFF. Here the CDR3 DNA reads TGTGCCAGCAGCCCCGCCGGAGGGCAGTTCTTC.

This clone was seen a single time. J is TRBJ1-2 and V is TRBV30; the D is unclear. V gave up 5 bases and J gave up 5 bases, with 15 bases separating them. The CDR3 has 13 residues. From germline, CDR1 is GTSNPN and CDR2 SVGIG (reference sequence). CDR3 sequence reads: CAWAELPGYGYTF. The CDR3 coding sequence is TGTGCCTGGGCAGAATTACCCGGATATGGCTACACCTTC.

This clone was seen a few times. This chain joins TRBV9 and TRBJ1-5; TRBD1 might be the D (6 bases). Trimming took off 4 bases at V and 6 bases at J, with 14 bases between the two ends. Germline V gene data show CDR1 as SGDLS and CDR2 as YYNGEE. The CDR3 runs 14 residues. CDR3 residues: CASSPRGGPQPQHF. The CDR3 nucleotides read TGTGCCAGCAGCCCACGCGGGGGGCCTCAGCCCCAGCATTTT.

This clone was detected only a few times. V usage is TRBV5-1 and J usage is TRBJ2-2, with D perhaps matching TRBD1 (6 bases). V lost 6 bases and J lost 3, with 12 bases in between. This CDR3 comprises 14 residues. Germline lookup yields CDR1 SGHRS and CDR2 YFSETQ. The CDR3 sequence is CASIRGGDTGELFF. DNA for the CDR3: TGCGCCAGCATACGAGGGGGAGACACCGGGGAGCTGTTTTTT. Full variable domain (outside the CDR3, taken from reference TRBV5-1 and TRBJ2-2): KAGVTQTPRYLIKTRGQQVTLSCSPISGHRSVSWYQQTPGQGLQFLFEYFSETQRNKGNFPGRFSGRQFSNSRSEMNVSTLELGDSALYLCASIRGGDTGELFFGEGSRLTVL.

This clone was detected only a few times. CDR3 DNA sequence: TGTGCCACCGCCGAGCAAGAGACCCAGTACTTC. Amino acids: CATAEQETQYF. The chain is built from TRBV7-3 and TRBJ2-5, with no clear D. The CDR3 is 11 amino acids. Germline CDR1 is SGHTA and CDR2 is FQGTGA. The V end was cut by 10 bases, the J end by 2 bases, with 8 bases between.

Only a few counts were recorded for this clone. The J gene is TRBJ1-1, the V gene TRBV9; 7 nucleotides agree with TRBD1. CDR3 length: 15 residues. Trimming removed 0 bases from V and 6 bases from J; junction bases left unmatched: 8. Germline loops: CDR1 SGDLS, CDR2 YYNGEE. The CDR3 DNA follows: TGTGCCAGCAGCGTAGCTCCGACAGGGTCTGCTGAAGCTTTCTTT. Its protein is CASSVAPTGSAEAFF.

The V and J genes are TRBV4-2 and TRBJ2-7, with unresolved D. This CDR3 region has 16 residues. Germline loops: CDR1 LGHNA, CDR2 YNFKEQ. V lost 0 bases to trimming and J lost 0 bases, with 12 bases between them. The CDR3 protein is CASSQDLQEDSYEQYF. The CDR3 DNA follows: TGTGCCAGCAGCCAAGATCTTCAGGAAGACTCCTACGAGCAGTACTTC.

The chain carries TRBV30 and TRBJ1-5, with 7 bases aligning to TRBD1. Unmatched junction bases numbered 7, after V lost 3 bases and J lost 2 bases. The germline gives CDR1 GTSNPN, CDR2 SVGIG (reference sequence). The CDR3 sequence is 15 residues long. CDR3 coding DNA: TGTGCCTGGAGACCTCCACAGGGGCGCAATCAGCCCCAGCATTTT. This codes for CAWRPPQGRNQPQHF.

The chain employs TRBV13 and TRBJ2-7; 7 bases align to TRBD2. The CDR3 sequence is 16 residues long. Trimming cost V 5 bases and J 4 bases; bases outside gene matches: 14. Germline V CDR1 and CDR2: PRHDT, FYEKMQ (reference sequence). The DNA of the CDR3 is TGTGCCAGCAGCCGAAAAACCGGGACTACCTTTTACGAGCAGTACTTC. Translated: CASSRKTGTTFYEQYF.

This clone appeared a few times. The rearrangement joins TRBV27 to TRBJ2-1; D gene uncertain. V was shortened by 0 bases and J by 9 bases, with 9 bases between the two germline ends. The CDR3 runs 13 residues. Germline CDR1 and CDR2: MNHEY and SMNVEV (reference sequence). In DNA form, the CDR3 reads TGTGCCAGCAGTTTATCTCTACCGGGTGAGCAGTTCTTC. Protein product: CASSLSLPGEQFF.

The table lists this clone with a few counts. The chain uses TRBV28 and TRBJ1-3; tentative D call: TRBD1 (5 bases). V shed 5 bases and J shed 5 bases, with 16 bases lying between them. From germline, CDR1 is MDHEN and CDR2 SYDVKM. The length of the CDR3 is 15 residues. CDR3 region: CASSHLLGQRNTIYF. The CDR3 DNA follows: TGTGCCAGCAGTCACCTTTTGGGGCAGAGAAACACCATATATTTT.

This clone was detected a few times. The V call is TRBV6-5, the J call TRBJ1-4; no firm D call. Trimming cost V 0 bases and J 6 bases, with 11 bases left between them. The CDR3 consists of 15 residues. CDR1 and CDR2 (germline): MNHEY, SVGAGI. This CDR3 reads CASSYSPSTDEKLFF. In DNA form, the CDR3 reads TGTGCCAGCAGTTACTCGCCCTCGACGGATGAAAAACTGTTTTTT.